The sequence of this TCR beta chain was determined in a study of shared clonotypes between healthy human individuals. Findings and caveats of the study: Naive subsets typically showed greater estimated richness than memory subsets. The diversity represented, both genetic and in exposure history, was limited by few donors.

CD45RO-negative, CCR7-positively selected cells formed the naive CD8 fraction, excluding terminally differentiated effector memory CD45RA+ cells. Profiled with immunoSEQ multiplex PCR; TCRdb holds only in-frame clones, not every one. The sample shows millions of clones, 85% to 95% of them seen only once. On this clone itself: Its specificity is not known.

Germline V gene data show CDR1 as MNHEY and CDR2 as SVGAGI. The V end lost 2 bases, the J end lost 3 bases, and 7 bases lay between the germline ends. The CDR3 runs 13 residues. The chain combines TRBV6-5 with TRBJ2-5, with D hard to call. The clonotype comes from a man aged 18 to 29 in good health. Some clones in this sample may be carry-over from other donors' samples. The sequencing input was naive CD8+ T cells from PBMCs. CDR3 sequence: CASSYGEEETQYF. The CDR3 region has the DNA TGTGCCAGCAGTTACGGCGAGGAAGAGACCCAGTACTTC.